A selection of T cell receptor beta chains follows, all from one sample in a study of spatial heterogeneity in lung cancer. TCRdb itself ran the 5' RACE reads through MiXCR, one entry per CDR3 protein. The table lists about 95,000 distinct CDR3 sequences, around 9% of them singletons. Here the sequenced sample was PBMCs, taken at surgery. These receptors originate from a male donor with early-stage non-small cell lung cancer. The CDR3 runs from the conserved cysteine through the conserved F or W. Each record gives: V gene, clone size, J gene, D gene, CDR3 DNA, CDR3 protein. A D gene is named only where the DNA matches it firmly. Only part of the rows carry a size: once, few, many, or a class if the clone is expanded.

>TRBV5-6|many|TRBJ1-5|NA
TGTGCCAGCAGCTTGTACAATCAGCCCCAGCATTTT
CASSLYNQPQHF
>TRBV13|many|TRBJ2-7|NA
TGTGCCAGCAGCCCAGCCGGGGTCCACTACGAGCAGTACTTC
CASSPAGVHYEQYF
>TRBV7-2|NA|TRBJ2-3|NA
TGTGCCAGCAGCTTAGAGGGGGGATACACAGATACGCAGTATTTT
CASSLEGGYTDTQYF
>TRBV28|NA|TRBJ2-5|NA
TGTGCCAGCAGCGGAAGGGAGACCCAGTACTTC
CASSGRETQYF
>TRBV6-1|NA|TRBJ2-3|TRBD2
TGTGCCAGCAGTGCGGGCGGGAGGGCCGTAGATACGCAGTATTTT
CASSAGGRAVDTQYF
>TRBV29-1|few|TRBJ1-5|NA
TGCAGCGCCTCCCATAGCAATCAGCCCCAGCATTTT
CSASHSNQPQHF
>TRBV9|many|TRBJ1-5|NA
TGTGCCAGCAGCGTTGGAAGTAATAGCAATCAGCCCCAGCATTTT
CASSVGSNSNQPQHF
>TRBV18|many|TRBJ2-3|TRBD2
TGTGCCAGCTCAGAGACTAGCGGCGTTACGCAGTATTTT
CASSETSGVTQYF
>TRBV28|many|TRBJ2-1|NA
TGTGCCAGCAGTTTTGCGCGGGTCTCCTACAATGAGCAGTTCTTC
CASSFARVSYNEQFF
>TRBV28|NA|TRBJ1-5|TRBD1
TGTGCCAGCAGGATACAGGGGGCGCGGATGCAGCCCCAGCATTTT
CASRIQGARMQPQHF
>TRBV12-5|many|TRBJ1-2|TRBD1
TGTGCTAGTGGTGTGGGACAGACGTATGGCTACACCTTC
CASGVGQTYGYTF
>TRBV7-6|NA|TRBJ2-2|TRBD1
TGTGCCAGCAGCTTAGAGCTGACAGGGCTTAACACCGGGGAGCTGTTTTTT
CASSLELTGLNTGELFF
>TRBV19|many|TRBJ2-1|NA
TGTGCCAGTAGTATTAAATCTGCCTACAATGAGCAGTTCTTC
CASSIKSAYNEQFF
>TRBV5-1|many|TRBJ1-6|NA
TGCGCCAGCAGCCAAACGGGTAATTCACCCCTCCACTTT
CASSQTGNSPLHF
>TRBV6-1|NA|TRBJ1-2|NA
TGTGCCAGCAGGGCGGGTAACTATGGCTACACCTTC
CASRAGNYGYTF
>TRBV5-5|NA|TRBJ1-4|NA
TGTGCCAGCAGCTTGGGAAGCGCGAAAAATGAAAAACTGTTTTTT
CASSLGSAKNEKLFF
>TRBV19|NA|TRBJ1-5|NA
TGTGCCAGTCGAAATCCTGCAGGGAGTCAGCCCCAGCATTTT
CASRNPAGSQPQHF
>TRBV6-6|NA|TRBJ1-5|NA
TGTGCCAGCAGTTACCCGGGCCAGGGCGATCAGCCCCAGCATTTT
CASSYPGQGDQPQHF
>TRBV20-1|many|TRBJ1-4|TRBD1
TGCAGTGCTGCGCCGGGACAGGGGGGCGAAAAACTGTTTTTT
CSAAPGQGGEKLFF
>TRBV3-1|many|TRBJ1-5|TRBD1
TGTGCCAGCAGCTACTCGACAGGGAGCAATCAGCCCCAGCATTTT
CASSYSTGSNQPQHF
>TRBV6-6|NA|TRBJ1-2|NA
TGTGCCAGCAGTTACTCGTCGGGGGGGTATGGCTACACCTTC
CASSYSSGGYGYTF
>TRBV19|few|TRBJ1-6|NA
TGTGCCAGTAGTAGCCGACAGGTTAGGAATTCACCCCTCCACTTT
CASSSRQVRNSPLHF
>TRBV14|many|TRBJ2-1|TRBD2
TGTGCCAGCAGCCGAGGCGGACTAGCGGGACTTAAGCAGTTCTTC
CASSRGGLAGLKQFF
>TRBV7-2|few|TRBJ2-3|NA
TGTGCCAGCAGCTCCCCCCTAATGGGAGTGGCAGATACGCAGTATTTT
CASSSPLMGVADTQYF
>TRBV3-1|few|TRBJ2-7|NA
TGTGCCAGCAGACAAGGAGCCTACGAGCGGTACTTC
CASRQGAYERYF
>TRBV7-9|NA|TRBJ2-7|NA
TGTGCCAGCAGCTTAGGGGGCCAGTCCTACGAGCAGTACTTC
CASSLGGQSYEQYF
>TRBV29-1|many|TRBJ1-2|NA
TGCAGCGTCTCTCCTAACTATGGCTACACCTTC
CSVSPNYGYTF
>TRBV7-3|few|TRBJ2-7|NA
TGTGCCAGCAGCCCCAGCGGTAAGGACTACGAGCAGTACTTC
CASSPSGKDYEQYF
>TRBV2|NA|TRBJ2-2|TRBD1
TGTGCCAGCAGGCAGGGGGCGCGAACCGGGGAGCTGTTTTTT
CASRQGARTGELFF
>TRBV28|NA|TRBJ2-5|TRBD2
TGTGCCAGCCTGGGGACTAGCGGCTTAGAGACCCAGTACTTC
CASLGTSGLETQYF
>TRBV10-3|few|TRBJ2-1|NA
TGTGCCATCAGCCAAGAAGGCGGAGACAATGAGCAGTTCTTC
CAISQEGGDNEQFF
>TRBV6-5|many|TRBJ2-5|TRBD1
TGTGCCAGCAGTTTGGCCAGGGGGTATCAAGAGACCCAGTACTTC
CASSLARGYQETQYF
>TRBV7-2|few|TRBJ2-7|NA
TGTGCCAGCAGCCTCAGGTTTTCCTACGAGCAGTACTTC
CASSLRFSYEQYF